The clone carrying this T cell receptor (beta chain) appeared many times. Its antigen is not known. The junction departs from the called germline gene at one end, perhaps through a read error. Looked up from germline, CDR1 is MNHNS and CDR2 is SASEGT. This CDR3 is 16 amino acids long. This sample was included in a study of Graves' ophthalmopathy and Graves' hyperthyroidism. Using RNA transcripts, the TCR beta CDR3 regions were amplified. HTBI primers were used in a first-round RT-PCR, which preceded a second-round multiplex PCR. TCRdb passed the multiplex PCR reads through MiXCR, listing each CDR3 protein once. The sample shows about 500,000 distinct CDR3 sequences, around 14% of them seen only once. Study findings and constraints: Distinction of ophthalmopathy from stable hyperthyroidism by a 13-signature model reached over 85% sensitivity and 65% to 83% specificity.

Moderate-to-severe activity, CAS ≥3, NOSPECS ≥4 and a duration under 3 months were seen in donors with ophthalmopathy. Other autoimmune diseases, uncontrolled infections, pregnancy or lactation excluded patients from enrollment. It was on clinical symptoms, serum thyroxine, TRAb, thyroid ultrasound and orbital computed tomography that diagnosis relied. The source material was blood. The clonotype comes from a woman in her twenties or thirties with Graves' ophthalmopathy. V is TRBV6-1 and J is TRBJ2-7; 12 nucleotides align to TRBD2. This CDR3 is CASRGTSGYDSYEQYF. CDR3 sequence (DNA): TGCGCCAGCAGGGGGACTAGCGGGTATGACTCCTACGAGCAGTACTTC.